Reported below is one T cell receptor (beta chain). These data belong to a study of blood T cell repertoires in COVID-19. Across the whole study: Acute and convalescent COVID-19 samples came from the United States, Italy and Spain.

Trimming pared 2 bases from V and 9 bases from J, leaving 7 bases between. CDR3 length: 12 residues. Germline values: CDR1 SEHNR, CDR2 FQNEAQ (reference sequence). In the authors' methods: For nucleated cells, counts were estimated from reference gene primer amplification. Sequencing was performed with immunoSEQ multiplex PCR; in TCRdb, only in-frame clones are kept and a portion is missing. The D gene and trimming were derived from the DNA, and the V and J assignments and clone size from that table. Of some 180,000 clones in the sample, approximately 85% were seen once. The chain carries TRBV7-9 and TRBJ2-2; no reliable D call. This TCR derives from a man aged 40-49 years who had recovered from COVID-19. The sequenced sample was PBMCs or T cells enriched from blood (not recorded which). The DNA for the CDR3 is TGTGCCAGCAGCTTACCCCTCCGGGAGCTGTTTTTT. Encoded protein: CASSLPLRELFF.